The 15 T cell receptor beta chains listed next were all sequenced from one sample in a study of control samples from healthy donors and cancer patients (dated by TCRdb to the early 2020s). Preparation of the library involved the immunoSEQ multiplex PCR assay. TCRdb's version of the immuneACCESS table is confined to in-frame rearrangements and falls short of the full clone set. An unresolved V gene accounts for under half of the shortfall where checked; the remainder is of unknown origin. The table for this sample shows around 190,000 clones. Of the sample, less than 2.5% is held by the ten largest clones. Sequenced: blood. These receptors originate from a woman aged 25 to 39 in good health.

The DNA for the CDR3 is TGTGCCAGCAGCTTAGACAGGGCCACAGATACGCAGTATTTT. It yields the protein CASSLDRATDTQYF. This rearrangement joins TRBV11-3 to TRBJ2-3; the D gene is possibly TRBD1 (5 bases). The CDR3 runs to 14 residues. The ends were cut back, 0 bases at V and 2 bases at J, with 6 bases in the middle. CDR1 is SGHNT and CDR2 is YENEEA in the germline V gene.

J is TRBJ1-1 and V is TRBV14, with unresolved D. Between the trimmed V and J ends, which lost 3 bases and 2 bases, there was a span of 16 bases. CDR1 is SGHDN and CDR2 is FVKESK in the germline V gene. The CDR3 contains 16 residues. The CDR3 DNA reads TGTGCCAGCAGCCACCAGATGGGAAGAGGTAACACTGAAGCTTTCTTT. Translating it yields CASSHQMGRGNTEAFF. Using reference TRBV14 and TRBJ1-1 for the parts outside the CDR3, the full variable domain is EAGVTQFPSHSVIEKGQTVTLRCDPISGHDNLYWYRRVMGKEIKFLLHFVKESKQDESGMPNNRFLAERTGGTYSTLKVQPAELEDSGVYFCASSHQMGRGNTEAFFGQGTRLTVV.

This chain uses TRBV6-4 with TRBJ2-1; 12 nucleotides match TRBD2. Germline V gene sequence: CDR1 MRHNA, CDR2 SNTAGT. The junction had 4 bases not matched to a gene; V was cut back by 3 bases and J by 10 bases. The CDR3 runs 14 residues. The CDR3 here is CASSEASGGDEQFF. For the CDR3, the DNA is TGTGCCAGCAGTGAGGCTAGCGGGGGGGACGAGCAGTTCTTC.

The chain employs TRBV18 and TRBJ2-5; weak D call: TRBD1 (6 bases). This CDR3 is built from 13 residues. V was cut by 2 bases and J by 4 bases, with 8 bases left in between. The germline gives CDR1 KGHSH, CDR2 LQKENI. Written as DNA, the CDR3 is TGTGCCAGCTCACCATCAGGGGTAGAGACCCAGTACTTC. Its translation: CASSPSGVETQYF.

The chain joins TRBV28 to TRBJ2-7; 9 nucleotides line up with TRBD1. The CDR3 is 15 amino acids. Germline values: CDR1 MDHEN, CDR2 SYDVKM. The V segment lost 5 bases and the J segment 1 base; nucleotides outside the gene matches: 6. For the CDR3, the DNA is TGTGCCAGCAGTGTCGACGGGACAGGGTCCTACGAGCAGTACTTC. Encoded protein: CASSVDGTGSYEQYF.

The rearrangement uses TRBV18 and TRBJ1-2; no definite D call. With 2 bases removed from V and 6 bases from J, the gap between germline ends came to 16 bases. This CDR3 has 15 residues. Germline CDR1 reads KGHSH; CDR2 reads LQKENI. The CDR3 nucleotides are TGTGCCAGCTCACCAATTGTTACTCAAGTCGATGGCTACACCTTC. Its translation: CASSPIVTQVDGYTF. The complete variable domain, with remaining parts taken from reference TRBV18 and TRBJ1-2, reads NAGVMQNPRHLVRRRGQEARLRCSPMKGHSHVYWYRQLPEEGLKFMVYLQKENIIDESGMPKERFSAEFPKEGPSILRIQQVVRGDSAAYFCASSPIVTQVDGYTFGSGTRLTVV.

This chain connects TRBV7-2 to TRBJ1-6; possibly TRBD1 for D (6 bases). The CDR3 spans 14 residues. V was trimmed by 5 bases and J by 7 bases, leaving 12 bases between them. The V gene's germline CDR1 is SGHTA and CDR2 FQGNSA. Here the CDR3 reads CASSVDRTNSPLHF. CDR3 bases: TGTGCCAGCAGCGTCGACAGGACCAATTCACCCCTCCACTTT.

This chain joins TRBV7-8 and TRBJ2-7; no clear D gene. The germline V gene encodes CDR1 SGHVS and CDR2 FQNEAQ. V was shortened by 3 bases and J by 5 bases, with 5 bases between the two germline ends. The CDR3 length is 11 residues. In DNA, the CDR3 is TGTGCCAGCAGCTTCGACCACGAGCAGTACTTC. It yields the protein CASSFDHEQYF. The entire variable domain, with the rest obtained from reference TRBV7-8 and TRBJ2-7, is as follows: GAGVSQSPRYKVAKRGQDVALRCDPISGHVSLFWYQQALGQGPEFLTYFQNEAQLDKSGLPSDRFFAERPEGSVSTLKIQRTQQEDSAVYLCASSFDHEQYFGPGTRLTVT.

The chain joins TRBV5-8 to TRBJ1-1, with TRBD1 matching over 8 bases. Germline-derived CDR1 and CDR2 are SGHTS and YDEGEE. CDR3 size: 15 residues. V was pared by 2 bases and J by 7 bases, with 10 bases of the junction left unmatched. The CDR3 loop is CASSFSGGARIEAFF. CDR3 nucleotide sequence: TGTGCCAGCAGCTTTTCAGGGGGCGCAAGGATTGAAGCTTTCTTT. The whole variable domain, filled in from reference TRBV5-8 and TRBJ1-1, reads EAGVTQSPTHLIKTRGQQATLRCSPISGHTSVYWYQQALGLGLQFLLWYDEGEERNRGNFPPRFSGRQFPNYSSELNVNALELEDSALYLCASSFSGGARIEAFFGQGTRLTVV.

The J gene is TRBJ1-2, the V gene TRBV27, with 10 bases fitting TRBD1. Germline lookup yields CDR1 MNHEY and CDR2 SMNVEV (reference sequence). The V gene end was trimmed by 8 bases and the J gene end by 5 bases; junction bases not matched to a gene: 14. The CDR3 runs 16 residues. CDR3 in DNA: TGTGCCAGCGCACGACTAGACAGGGGGCTTGGGTATGGCTACACCTTC. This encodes CASARLDRGLGYGYTF.

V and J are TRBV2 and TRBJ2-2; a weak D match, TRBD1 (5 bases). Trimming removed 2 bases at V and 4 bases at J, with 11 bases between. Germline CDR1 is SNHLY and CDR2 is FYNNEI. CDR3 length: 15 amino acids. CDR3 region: CASSEQGIGTGELFF. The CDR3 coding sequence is TGTGCCAGCAGTGAACAGGGAATAGGCACCGGGGAGCTGTTTTTT.

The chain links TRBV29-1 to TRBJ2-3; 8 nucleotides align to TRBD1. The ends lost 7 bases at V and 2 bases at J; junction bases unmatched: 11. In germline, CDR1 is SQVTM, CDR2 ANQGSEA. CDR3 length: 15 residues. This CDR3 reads CSATPGTGYTDTQYF. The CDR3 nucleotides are TGCAGCGCGACCCCCGGGACAGGATACACAGATACGCAGTATTTT.

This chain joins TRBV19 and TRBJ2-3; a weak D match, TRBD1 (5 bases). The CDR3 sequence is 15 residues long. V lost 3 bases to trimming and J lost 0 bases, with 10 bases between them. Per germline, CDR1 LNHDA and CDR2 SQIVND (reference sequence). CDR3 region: CASSIRQPSTDTQYF. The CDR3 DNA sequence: TGTGCCAGTAGTATCCGACAGCCTAGCACAGATACGCAGTATTTT.

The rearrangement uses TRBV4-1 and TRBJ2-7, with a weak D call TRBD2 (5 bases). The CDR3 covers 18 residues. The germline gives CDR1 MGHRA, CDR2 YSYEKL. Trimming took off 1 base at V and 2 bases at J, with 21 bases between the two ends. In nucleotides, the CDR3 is TGCGCCAGCAGCCAAGGCTTTGGAGGTGGCGGTTGGCCCTACGAGCAGTACTTC. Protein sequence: CASSQGFGGGGWPYEQYF.

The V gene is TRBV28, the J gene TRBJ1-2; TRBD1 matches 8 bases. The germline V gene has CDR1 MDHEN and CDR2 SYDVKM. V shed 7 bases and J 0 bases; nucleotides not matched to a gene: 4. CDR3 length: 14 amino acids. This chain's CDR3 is CASTPDRANYGYTF. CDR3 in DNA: TGTGCCAGCACCCCGGACAGGGCTAACTATGGCTACACCTTC.